This TCR beta chain was sequenced during a study of T cells after posttransplantation cyclophosphamide. Points from the study as a whole: Later post-transplant blood repertoires were often dominated by donor CD8+ memory clones.

Cyclophosphamide on days +3 and +4 followed busulfan-fludarabine conditioning and a marrow graft. In regard to this clone: The antigen is not known.

Data came from immunoSEQ multiplex PCR; TCRdb stores just in-frame clones and leaves some out. Found here are some 4,000 clones, 75% to 85% of them singletons; the top ten hold around 34%. CDR1 LNHDA and CDR2 SQIVND come from the germline V gene (reference sequence). There are 15 residues in the CDR3. With 2 bases removed from V and 0 bases from J, the gap between germline ends came to 8 bases. Source: PBMCs, taken after allogeneic stem cell transplant with posttransplant cyclophosphamide. The clonotype originates from a male patient aged 35-50 years who received an allogeneic stem cell transplant from a related donor, was CMV-positive, and had acute and chronic GVHD. Some T cells may have come from the graft donor. The chain has TRBV19 and TRBJ1-3; D ambiguous. The CDR3 DNA reads as TGTGCCAGTAGTATACAGGCGATCTCTGGAAACACCATATATTTT. Translating gives CASSIQAISGNTIYF.